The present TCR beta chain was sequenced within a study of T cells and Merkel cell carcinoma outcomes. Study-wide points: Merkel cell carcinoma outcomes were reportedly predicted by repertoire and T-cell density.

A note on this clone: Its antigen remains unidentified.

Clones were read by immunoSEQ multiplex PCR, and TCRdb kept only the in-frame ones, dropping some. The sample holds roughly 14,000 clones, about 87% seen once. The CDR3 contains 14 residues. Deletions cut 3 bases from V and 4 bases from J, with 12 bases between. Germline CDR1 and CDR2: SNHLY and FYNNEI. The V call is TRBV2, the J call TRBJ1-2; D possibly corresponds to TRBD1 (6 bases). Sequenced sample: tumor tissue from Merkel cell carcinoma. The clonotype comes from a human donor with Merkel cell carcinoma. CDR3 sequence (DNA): TGTGCCAGCAGTGAGTCCGGGGGCGGCTATGGCTACACCTTC. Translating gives CASSESGGGYGYTF.